These T cell receptor beta chains were read from a single sample in a study of patients and donors after allogeneic stem cell transplantation. TCRdb itself ran the RT-PCR reads through MiXCR, one entry per CDR3 protein. Found here are 920,000 or so distinct CDR3 sequences, roughly 18% of them singletons; the top ten hold roughly 6%. The sequenced material came from blood, either unsorted or a sorted T cell fraction (not recorded which). Receptors were obtained from a human donor who was either an allogeneic HSCT recipient or a stem cell or donor lymphocyte infusion donor (not recorded which). It is not recorded whose cells these are; they may come from a transplant donor. Each CDR3 is given with its conserved first and last residue. Not every row has a clone size; where given, it reads once, few, many or a size class.

clone_size: few; v_call: TRBV4-1; cdr3_aa: CASSQGDGRGIVDTQYF
clone_size: NA; v_call: TRBV3-1; cdr3_aa: CASSLRGTFYTEAFF
clone_size: few; v_call: TRBV5-1; cdr3_aa: CASSLEAVYEQYF
clone_size: few; v_call: TRBV6-2/TRBV6-3; cdr3_aa: CASSWTGGVYEQYF
clone_size: NA; v_call: TRBV6-5; cdr3_aa: CASSSPGVSTDTQYF
clone_size: few; v_call: TRBV7-2; cdr3_aa: CASSPLSRTGNNEQFF
clone_size: NA; v_call: TRBV14; cdr3_aa: CASSPQTKFGHNEQFF
clone_size: few; v_call: TRBV5-6; cdr3_aa: CASSQFRGKGYAGELFF
clone_size: NA; v_call: TRBV5-1; cdr3_aa: CASSLVASGSAHEQYF
clone_size: few; v_call: TRBV4-1; cdr3_aa: CASSQPDTAETHF
clone_size: NA; v_call: TRBV25-1; cdr3_aa: CASSEYSAHTQYF
clone_size: few; v_call: TRBV6-1; cdr3_aa: CASSKTGMEVLDGYTF
clone_size: NA; v_call: TRBV6-1; cdr3_aa: CASSPVGGRDEQFF
clone_size: few; v_call: TRBV15; cdr3_aa: CATSSTGAILQETQYF
clone_size: NA; v_call: TRBV2; cdr3_aa: CASSALVGLAGDRETQYF
clone_size: NA; v_call: TRBV11-2; cdr3_aa: CASNPHGAGDTQETQYF
clone_size: few; v_call: TRBV5-1; cdr3_aa: CASSLEAVSQETQYF
clone_size: many; v_call: TRBV12-3/TRBV12-4; cdr3_aa: CASSLTASYEQYF
clone_size: NA; v_call: TRBV7-2; cdr3_aa: CASSRYDLMNTEAFF
clone_size: few; v_call: TRBV6-4; cdr3_aa: CASSDGPLSQHF
clone_size: few; v_call: TRBV12-3/TRBV12-4; cdr3_aa: CASSSGGVGNTEAFF
clone_size: few; v_call: TRBV12-3/TRBV12-4; cdr3_aa: CAGTQGGGYTF
clone_size: NA; v_call: TRBV14; cdr3_aa: CASSLLDRGVDEQFF